This entry is about one T cell receptor beta chain. Antigen unknown. This entry is derived from a study of CD4 T cells in relation to SARS-CoV-2 and coronaviruses. The protocol was immunoSEQ multiplex PCR, while the TCRdb copy is restricted to in-frame clones and leaves out a portion. The sample lists about 11,000 clones; around 68% were seen once. Trimming shortened V by 4 bases and J by 2 bases, and 15 bases separated the two germline ends. Per germline, CDR1 SNHLY and CDR2 FYNNEI. This CDR3 comprises 16 residues. The unexposed donors gave CD4+ T cells in about 2011-2018, prior to COVID-19. CD4+ T cells were isolated from the cells after 10 days of culture.

Specimen: CD4+ T cells from PBMCs, cultured in vitro. The chain is built from TRBV2 and TRBJ1-5; TRBD1 is a possible D gene (5 bases). The source is a human donor in good health. The CDR3 reads CASSVGAQRGNQPQHF. In DNA, the CDR3 is TGTGCCAGCAGTGTAGGGGCGCAGAGGGGCAATCAGCCCCAGCATTTT.